The 21 T cell receptor beta chains below come from one sample, sequenced in a study of blood T cell repertoires in COVID-19. Only in-frame clones appear in the TCRdb table, and some are missing; sequencing was by immunoSEQ multiplex PCR. The sample holds approximately 140,000 clones, approximately 90% seen once. Sequenced material: peripheral blood. The receptors stem from a human donor with COVID-19, enrolled during active disease. The donor label of this sample is uncertain.

This chain's CDR3 is CATATGERNEQYF. In DNA form, the CDR3 reads TGTGCCACCGCGACAGGGGAAAGGAACGAGCAGTACTTC. The genes are TRBV15 and TRBJ2-7; 8 nucleotides line up with TRBD1. There are 13 residues in the CDR3. From germline, CDR1 is LNHNV and CDR2 YYDKDF (reference sequence). Germline trimming cut 8 bases from V and 5 bases from J; bases unmatched to any gene: 8.

The chain carries TRBV6-5 and TRBJ1-5; D gene ambiguous. The CDR3 runs to 14 residues. Trimming removed 6 bases from V and 0 bases from J, with 9 bases in between. The germline V gene encodes CDR1 MNHEY and CDR2 SVGAGI. This CDR3 reads CASRTGFSNQPQHF. CDR3 nucleotide sequence: TGTGCCAGCAGAACCGGGTTTAGCAATCAGCCCCAGCATTTT.

The count of this clone is one. This chain uses TRBV19 with TRBJ1-2; D perhaps matches TRBD1 (6 bases). V was shortened by 0 bases and J by 3 bases, with 8 bases between the two germline ends. This CDR3 spans 14 amino acids. Germline assignment: CDR1 LNHDA and CDR2 SQIVND (reference sequence). The DNA of the CDR3 is TGTGCCAGTAGTATAGATCCAGGGGACTATGGCTACACCTTC. This gives the protein CASSIDPGDYGYTF.

This chain links TRBV7-9 with TRBJ2-3, with D unresolved. Germline V gene lookup returns CDR1 SEHNR and CDR2 FQNEAQ (reference sequence). Trimming stripped 10 bases from V and 1 base from J, with 12 bases between. This CDR3 region has 13 residues. The CDR3 loop is CATSHSGTDTQYF. The CDR3 nucleotides read TGTGCCACGAGCCACAGTGGCACAGATACGCAGTATTTT.

V gene TRBV27 combines with J gene TRBJ1-1; D is ambiguous. CDR3 length: 14 amino acids. CDR1 and CDR2 (germline): MNHEY, SMNVEV (reference sequence). Trimming removed 3 bases from V and 0 bases from J, with 8 bases in between. The CDR3 DNA follows: TGTGCCAGCAGTTTTCTCGGGTTGAACACTGAAGCTTTCTTT. Its protein product is CASSFLGLNTEAFF.

V is TRBV5-1 and J is TRBJ1-2; 8 nucleotides line up with TRBD1. Germline CDR1 is SGHRS and CDR2 is YFSETQ. The trim removed 1 base at V and 0 bases at J, leaving 2 bases unmatched. The length of the CDR3 is 15 residues. DNA of the CDR3: TGCGCCAGCAGCTTGTCGGGACAGGCTAACTATGGCTACACCTTC. Translated: CASSLSGQANYGYTF.

The rearrangement joins TRBV6-1 to TRBJ1-6, with 8 bases that match TRBD1. This CDR3 spans 15 amino acids. The germline gives CDR1 MNHNS, CDR2 SASEGT. The junction had 5 bases not matched to a gene; V was cut back by 1 base and J by 9 bases. This CDR3 reads CASSEGVTGVSPLHF. In DNA, the CDR3 is TGTGCCAGCAGTGAAGGGGTGACAGGGGTTTCACCCCTCCACTTT.

The genes are TRBV5-1 and TRBJ1-2, with 9 bases lining up with TRBD1. Germline V gene lookup returns CDR1 SGHRS and CDR2 YFSETQ. The V and J ends lost 3 bases and 6 bases, in that order; junction bases with no gene match: 3. The CDR3 contains 13 residues. CDR3 residues: CASSWGQGDGYTF. In DNA form, the CDR3 reads TGCGCCAGCAGCTGGGGACAGGGCGATGGCTACACCTTC.

The chain uses TRBV19 and TRBJ2-7; tentatively, D is TRBD1 (5 bases). The CDR3 has 14 residues. V was cut by 2 bases and J by 4 bases, with 12 bases left in between. Looked up from germline, CDR1 is LNHDA and CDR2 is SQIVND (reference sequence). Here the CDR3 reads CASSIFQGSYEQYF. The CDR3 coding sequence is TGTGCCAGTAGTATATTTCAGGGATCGTACGAGCAGTACTTC.

V is TRBV7-9 and J is TRBJ2-3; D is ambiguous. CDR1 and CDR2 (germline): SEHNR, FQNEAQ (reference sequence). V lost 0 bases and J 0 bases, leaving 7 bases between the germline ends. The CDR3 length is 15 residues. The CDR3, as DNA: TGTGCCAGCAGCTTAGCTCAGGCTAGCACAGATACGCAGTATTTT. It yields the protein CASSLAQASTDTQYF.

This chain connects TRBV28 to TRBJ1-1; 9 bases are shared with TRBD1. Germline trimming cut 5 bases from V and 8 bases from J; bases unmatched to any gene: 9. Germline CDR1 and CDR2: MDHEN and SYDVKM. This CDR3 has 14 residues. In nucleotides, the CDR3 is TGTGCCAGCAGTGTGACAGGGGGTAAGGGGGAAGCTTTCTTT. Protein product: CASSVTGGKGEAFF. Variable domain in full (rest from reference TRBV28 and TRBJ1-1): DVKVTQSSRYLVKRTGEKVFLECVQDMDHENMFWYRQDPGLGLRLIYFSYDVKMKEKGDIPEGYSVSREKKERFSLILESASTNQTSMYLCASSVTGGKGEAFFGQGTRLTVV.

This clone was found once. This chain links TRBV19 with TRBJ2-3, with 9 bases matching TRBD2. J gave up 1 base and V 2 bases, and 4 bases lay outside the gene matches. Germline CDR1 and CDR2: LNHDA and SQIVND (reference sequence). This CDR3 has 16 residues. Here the CDR3 reads CASSIRSGGRTDTQYF. As DNA, the CDR3 is TGTGCCAGTAGTATAAGGAGCGGGGGGCGCACAGATACGCAGTATTTT.

V gene TRBV5-1 combines with J gene TRBJ1-5, with D possibly matching TRBD1 (5 bases). Trimming pared 4 bases from V and 4 bases from J, leaving 15 bases between. The CDR3 sequence is 15 residues long. Germline-derived CDR1 and CDR2 are SGHRS and YFSETQ. CDR3 amino acids: CASSPSGEGNQPQHF. CDR3 sequence (DNA): TGCGCCAGCAGCCCGTCCGGGGAGGGGAATCAGCCCCAGCATTTT.

The chain has TRBV28 and TRBJ2-1; D unresolved. The CDR3 consists of 16 residues. The germline V and J ends were trimmed by 2 bases and 0 bases, with 11 bases remaining between them. CDR1 and CDR2 (germline): MDHEN, SYDVKM. The CDR3 region is CASSLRQADSYNEQFF. CDR3 nucleotides: TGTGCCAGCAGTTTAAGGCAGGCCGACTCCTACAATGAGCAGTTCTTC. The entire variable domain, with the rest obtained from reference TRBV28 and TRBJ2-1, is as follows: DVKVTQSSRYLVKRTGEKVFLECVQDMDHENMFWYRQDPGLGLRLIYFSYDVKMKEKGDIPEGYSVSREKKERFSLILESASTNQTSMYLCASSLRQADSYNEQFFGPGTRLTVL.

This clone was counted only a few times. The V call is TRBV6-1, the J call TRBJ1-2; a weak D match, TRBD1 (5 bases). Germline V CDR1 and CDR2: MNHNS, SASEGT. The CDR3 is 15 residues long. The germline V and J ends were trimmed by 2 bases and 7 bases, with 17 bases remaining between them. CDR3: CASSEHPQGSFGYTF. CDR3 bases: TGTGCCAGCAGTGAACATCCCCAGGGAAGTTTTGGCTACACCTTC.

The chain has TRBV25-1 and TRBJ1-5; 8 bases align to TRBD1. In germline, CDR1 is MGHDK, CDR2 SYGVNS. The CDR3 length is 15 residues. The V and J ends lost 4 bases and 3 bases, in that order; junction bases with no gene match: 5. The CDR3 sequence is CASSGGDRSNQPQHF. CDR3 DNA: TGTGCCAGCAGTGGGGGGGACAGGTCCAATCAGCCCCAGCATTTT.

The rearrangement uses TRBV7-9 and TRBJ2-7; 7 bases are shared with TRBD1. Germline V gene sequence: CDR1 SEHNR, CDR2 FQNEAQ (reference sequence). The J segment lost 7 bases and the V segment lost 10 bases, leaving 13 bases of the junction unmatched. CDR3 length: 13 residues. The CDR3 DNA reads as TGTGCCACCTCACAAGGGACAGTCGGAGAGCAGTACTTC. This encodes CATSQGTVGEQYF. Looking up the rest from reference TRBV7-9 and TRBJ2-7 gives the full variable domain: DTGVSQNPRHKITKRGQNVTFRCDPISEHNRLYWYRQTLGQGPEFLTYFQNEAQLEKSRLLSDRFSAERPKGSFSTLEIQRTEQGDSAMYLCATSQGTVGEQYFGPGTRLTVT.

This chain connects TRBV2 to TRBJ1-5; 11 bases are a match to TRBD1. Unmatched junction bases numbered 4, after V lost 6 bases and J lost 9 bases. This CDR3 has 13 amino acids. Germline CDR1 and CDR2: SNHLY and FYNNEI. CDR3 sequence reads: CASRGTGGWPQHF. CDR3 DNA sequence: TGTGCCAGCAGAGGGACAGGGGGATGGCCCCAGCATTTT.

V and J are TRBV14 and TRBJ1-4; 9 bases fit TRBD1. The V segment lost 0 bases and the J segment 13 bases; nucleotides outside the gene matches: 9. Germline V gene sequence: CDR1 SGHDN, CDR2 FVKESK. CDR3 length equals 15 residues. CDR3 sequence: CASSQDPGQGRRLFF. The CDR3 nucleotides are TGTGCCAGCAGCCAAGATCCGGGACAGGGTCGAAGACTGTTTTTT.

The chain joins TRBV11-2 to TRBJ2-1; 7 bases fit TRBD2. This CDR3 is built from 15 residues. CDR1 is SGHAT and CDR2 is FQNNGV in the germline V gene. The trim removed 1 base at V and 7 bases at J, leaving 7 bases unmatched. CDR3 sequence reads: CASSLGERGLNEQFF. The CDR3 region has the DNA TGTGCCAGCAGCTTAGGCGAGCGGGGTTTGAATGAGCAGTTCTTC.

This chain connects TRBV2 to TRBJ1-1, with a tentative D call TRBD1 (5 bases). Germline CDR1 and CDR2: SNHLY and FYNNEI. The CDR3 contains 14 residues. Trimming took off 2 bases at V and 3 bases at J, with 10 bases between the two ends. CDR3 in amino acids: CASSELGVDTEAFF. The CDR3, as DNA: TGTGCCAGCAGTGAACTAGGGGTTGACACTGAAGCTTTCTTT.